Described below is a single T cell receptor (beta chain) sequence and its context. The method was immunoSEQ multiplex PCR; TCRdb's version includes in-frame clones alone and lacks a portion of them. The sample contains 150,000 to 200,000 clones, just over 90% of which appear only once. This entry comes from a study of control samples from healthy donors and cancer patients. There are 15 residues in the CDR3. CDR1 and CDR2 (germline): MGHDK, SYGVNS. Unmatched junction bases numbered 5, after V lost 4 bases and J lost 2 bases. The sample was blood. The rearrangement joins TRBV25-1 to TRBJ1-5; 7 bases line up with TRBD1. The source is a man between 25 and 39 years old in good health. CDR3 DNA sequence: TGTGCCAGCAGTGTCGGAGGGGGCGGCAATCAGCCCCAGCATTTT. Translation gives CASSVGGGGNQPQHF.